These 9 T cell receptor beta chains originate from one sample sequenced in a study of blood T cell repertoires in COVID-19. TCRdb's table, derived via immunoSEQ multiplex PCR, lists solely in-frame clones and lacks some. The sample holds 400,000 or so clones, around 90% seen once. Sequenced sample: peripheral blood. The receptors were gathered from a man between 18 and 29 years old with COVID-19, enrolled during active disease.

The gene calls are TRBV28 and TRBJ2-2; possibly TRBD1 for D (6 bases). The CDR3 totals 14 residues. Germline values: CDR1 MDHEN, CDR2 SYDVKM. Trimming took off 6 bases at V and 1 base at J, with 9 bases between the two ends. CDR3 nucleotides: TGTGCCAGCAGACCGACAGGGAACACCGGGGAGCTGTTTTTT. Its protein is CASRPTGNTGELFF.

V and J are TRBV19 and TRBJ2-1, with D possibly matching TRBD1 (5 bases). Trimming shortened V by 8 bases and J by 9 bases, and 14 bases separated the two germline ends. CDR1 LNHDA and CDR2 SQIVND come from the germline V gene (reference sequence). The CDR3 runs 12 residues. CDR3 amino acids: CASARGRGEQFF. CDR3 coding DNA: TGTGCCAGTGCTAGGGGTAGGGGTGAGCAGTTCTTC.

This chain links TRBV7-9 with TRBJ1-2; a weak D match, TRBD1 (6 bases). V was clipped by 1 base and J by 3 bases, with 18 bases between them. CDR1 SEHNR and CDR2 FQNEAQ come from the germline V gene (reference sequence). CDR3 length equals 17 residues. The DNA of the CDR3 is TGTGCCAGCAGCTTAGGCGGAAGGGACATCTCACACTATGGCTACACCTTC. Translated, it gives CASSLGGRDISHYGYTF.

The chain employs TRBV5-1 and TRBJ1-6; 9 positions agree with TRBD1. In germline, CDR1 is SGHRS, CDR2 YFSETQ. The J segment lost 10 bases and the V segment lost 0 bases, leaving 5 bases of the junction unmatched. The CDR3 contains 15 residues. For the CDR3, the DNA is TGCGCCAGCAGCTTGGTGGGACAGGGAAAATCACCCCTCCACTTT. This sequence encodes CASSLVGQGKSPLHF.

The rearrangement links TRBV29-1 to TRBJ1-2; TRBD1 matches 11 bases. The CDR3 totals 12 residues. Germline-derived CDR1 and CDR2 are SQVTM and ANQGSEA. The V gene end was trimmed by 6 bases and the J gene end by 10 bases; junction bases not matched to a gene: 7. CDR3 DNA sequence: TGCAGCGTCCTCTGGACAGGGGGCACCTACACCTTC. Translated: CSVLWTGGTYTF.

The chain carries TRBV25-1 and TRBJ1-4, with a tentative D call TRBD1 (5 bases). The CDR3 has 12 amino acids. CDR1 is MGHDK and CDR2 is SYGVNS in the germline V gene. Deletions cut 3 bases from V and 7 bases from J, with 6 bases between. CDR3 protein: CASSDQGEKLFF. The CDR3 DNA sequence: TGTGCCAGCAGTGATCAGGGTGAAAAACTGTTTTTT. Together with reference TRBV25-1 and TRBJ1-4, the CDR3 gives the full variable domain: EADIYQTPRYLVIGTGKKITLECSQTMGHDKMYWYQQDPGMELHLIHYSYGVNSTEKGDLSSESTVSRIRTEHFPLTLESARPSHTSQYLCASSDQGEKLFFGSGTQLSVL.

The chain employs TRBV27 and TRBJ2-3; maybe TRBD2 (6 bases). Germline loops: CDR1 MNHEY, CDR2 SMNVEV (reference sequence). The CDR3 sequence is 12 residues long. With 4 bases removed from V and 6 bases from J, the gap between germline ends came to 8 bases. In nucleotides, the CDR3 is TGTGCCAGCAGTTATGGGGGGGATACGCAGTATTTT. Translating it yields CASSYGGDTQYF.

This chain joins TRBV5-4 and TRBJ1-1; a weak D match, TRBD1 (6 bases). Germline lookup yields CDR1 SGHNT and CDR2 YYREEE (reference sequence). V was shortened by 4 bases and J by 1 base, with 17 bases between the two germline ends. The CDR3 length is 16 residues. In DNA, the CDR3 is TGTGCCAGCAGCCCCCTCCTCACGGGACAGAACACTGAAGCTTTCTTT. Translated: CASSPLLTGQNTEAFF.

This clone was found a few times. The chain has TRBV12-3 or TRBV12-4 and TRBJ1-1, with D perhaps TRBD1 (6 bases). V lost 5 bases to trimming and J lost 5 bases, with 12 bases between them. This CDR3 comprises 13 residues. The CDR3 here is CASSRLQGTEAFF. The CDR3 DNA reads TGTGCCAGCAGTCGACTACAGGGTACTGAAGCTTTCTTT.